These 30 T cell receptor beta chains were all obtained from the same sample, sequenced in a study of cytomegalovirus exposure and HLA in healthy donors. Researchers ran the PCR with 60 Vbeta and 13 Jbeta primers. Libraries were prepared by immunoSEQ multiplex PCR; TCRdb keeps only in-frame clonotypes and omits some of them. The sample has more than 50,000 clones, 75% seen once; the top ten hold roughly 23%. Sequencing was performed on PBMCs. Receptor source: a woman aged 40 to 50 in good health and CMV-seropositive.

A remark on this clone: A junction end diverges from the germline sequence, so it may reflect a read error. CDR3 protein: CSSSLADTEAFF. Written as DNA, the CDR3 is TGTTCCAGCAGCTTGGCGGACACTGAAGCTTTCTTT. V and J are TRBV7-9 and TRBJ1-1, with D unresolved. The CDR3 consists of 12 residues. Germline V CDR1 and CDR2: SEHNR, FQNEAQ (reference sequence).

This chain uses TRBV4-1 with TRBJ1-6, with 9 bases fitting TRBD1. The V gene's germline CDR1 is MGHRA and CDR2 YSYEKL. The CDR3 sequence is 15 residues long. Losses at the gene ends were 2 bases for V and 8 bases for J; bases not matched to a gene: 4. The CDR3 loop reads CASSQRTGADSPLHF. In DNA form, the CDR3 reads TGCGCCAGCAGCCAACGGACAGGGGCGGATTCACCCCTCCACTTT.

J is TRBJ1-3 and V is TRBV9; D ambiguous. From germline, CDR1 is SGDLS and CDR2 YYNGEE. The V gene lost 4 bases and the J gene lost 2 bases, with 13 bases spanning the gap. The CDR3 covers 15 residues. CDR3 DNA: TGTGCCAGCAGCATAGTGTCCGGGGCTGGAAACACCATATATTTT. The encoded protein is CASSIVSGAGNTIYF.

The V gene is TRBV7-8, the J gene TRBJ2-3; no clear D. This CDR3 region has 10 residues. Per the germline V gene, CDR1 is SGHVS and CDR2 is FQNEAQ. V was cut by 5 bases and J by 5 bases, with 2 bases left in between. CDR3 coding DNA: TGTGCCAGCAGCCGAGATACGCAGTATTTT. Translating gives CASSRDTQYF.

CDR3 sequence: CASSEGTGHGRGYTF. In nucleotides, the CDR3 is TGTGCCAGCAGTGAAGGGACAGGCCATGGACGCGGCTACACCTTC. The J gene is TRBJ1-2, the V gene TRBV2; 7 bases are a match to TRBD1. Germline loops: CDR1 SNHLY, CDR2 FYNNEI. The V and J ends lost 1 base and 8 bases, in that order; junction bases with no gene match: 10. The CDR3 runs 15 residues.

This chain uses TRBV4-1 with TRBJ2-7, with D perhaps matching TRBD1 (6 bases). V was clipped by 0 bases and J by 2 bases, with 11 bases between them. The CDR3 totals 15 residues. Per the germline V gene, CDR1 is MGHRA and CDR2 is YSYEKL. The CDR3 protein is CASSQDENRAYEQYF. The DNA for the CDR3 is TGCGCCAGCAGCCAAGACGAGAACAGGGCCTACGAGCAGTACTTC.

The chain joins TRBV18 to TRBJ2-3, with 9 bases that match TRBD1. The CDR3 runs to 16 residues. V was pared by 0 bases and J by 4 bases, with 5 bases of the junction left unmatched. In germline, CDR1 is KGHSH, CDR2 LQKENI. CDR3 sequence (DNA): TGTGCCAGCTCACCACCGGTGGGACAGGGAGCAGATACGCAGTATTTT. Its translation: CASSPPVGQGADTQYF.

CDR3 loop: CASSEGQATNEKLFF. CDR3 sequence (DNA): TGTGCCAGCAGTGAGGGACAGGCAACTAATGAAAAACTGTTTTTT. This chain links TRBV2 with TRBJ1-4, with 8 bases aligning to TRBD1. This CDR3 comprises 15 residues. Germline V gives CDR1 SNHLY, CDR2 FYNNEI. Trimming removed 3 bases from V and 0 bases from J; junction bases left unmatched: 0.

The chain has TRBV4-3 and TRBJ2-7, with 8 bases lining up with TRBD1. In germline, CDR1 is LGHNA, CDR2 YSLEER. V gave up 4 bases and J gave up 5 bases; unmatched junction bases: 7. The CDR3 has 14 residues. CDR3 in amino acids: CASSLGQGSDEQYF. The DNA of the CDR3 is TGCGCCAGCAGCCTAGGACAGGGAAGTGACGAGCAGTACTTC.

CDR3 sequence reads: CASSTTGAYEQYF. CDR3 sequence (DNA): TGTGCCAGTAGTACCACAGGGGCCTACGAGCAGTACTTC. The V and J genes are TRBV19 and TRBJ2-7, with 7 bases fitting TRBD1. J gave up 2 bases and V 4 bases, and 2 bases lay outside the gene matches. This CDR3 has 13 residues. Germline V gene sequence: CDR1 LNHDA, CDR2 SQIVND (reference sequence).

For this clone: At one end, the junction sequence differs from germline, possibly due to a read error. The chain is built from TRBV29-1 and TRBJ1-2; D is ambiguous. CDR1 is SQVTM, CDR2 ANQGSEA, per germline. This CDR3 has 11 amino acids. The CDR3, as DNA: TGCAGCGTTCGACTCAACTTTGGCTACACCTTC. This codes for CSVRLNFGYTF.

This clone was found a few times. This chain connects TRBV5-1 to TRBJ2-3; weak D call: TRBD1 (6 bases). The V gene lost 4 bases and the J gene lost 5 bases, with 17 bases spanning the gap. This CDR3 has 15 residues. Germline V gene lookup returns CDR1 SGHRS and CDR2 YFSETQ. CDR3 sequence reads: CASSPGQTFGDTQYF. The CDR3 bases are TGCGCCAGCAGCCCTGGACAGACCTTCGGAGATACGCAGTATTTT.

CDR3 sequence: CASSDGAKECADTQYF. For the CDR3, the DNA is TGTGCCAGCAGTGATGGAGCTAAGGAGTGCGCGGATACGCAGTATTTT. The chain recombines TRBV6-4 with TRBJ2-3; D gene ambiguous. The germline V gene encodes CDR1 MRHNA and CDR2 SNTAGT. The CDR3 runs 16 residues. V gave up 3 bases and J gave up 6 bases, with 19 bases separating them.

The chain recombines TRBV28 with TRBJ2-1; possible D gene TRBD2, 5 bases. Germline CDR1 and CDR2: MDHEN and SYDVKM. This CDR3 spans 15 amino acids. Trimming removed 8 bases at V and 4 bases at J, with 18 bases between. The CDR3 is CASFQQTGIYNEQFF. The CDR3 DNA is TGTGCCAGCTTTCAACAGACCGGGATTTACAATGAGCAGTTCTTC.

The rearrangement links TRBV5-1 to TRBJ2-1; 11 bases agree with TRBD1. V gave up 4 bases and J gave up 9 bases; unmatched junction bases: 9. The CDR3 has 15 residues. Germline CDR1 and CDR2: SGHRS and YFSETQ. CDR3 coding DNA: TGCGCCAGCAGCGAGGACAGGGGGCTGGAGGGTGAGCAGTTCTTC. Protein: CASSEDRGLEGEQFF.

This sequence joins TRBV25-1 and TRBJ2-4, with 8 bases that match TRBD1. CDR1 and CDR2 from the germline V gene are MGHDK and SYGVNS. The trim removed 4 bases at V and 6 bases at J, leaving 8 bases unmatched. The CDR3 spans 15 residues. For the CDR3, the DNA is TGTGCCAGCAGTGCCCCCGGGACAGGCGGAAACATTCAGTACTTC. It is translated as CASSAPGTGGNIQYF.

The chain links TRBV7-2 to TRBJ2-3; D remains unclear. CDR1 and CDR2 from the germline V gene are SGHTA and FQGNSA. V lost 4 bases and J 4 bases, leaving 3 bases between the germline ends. CDR3 length: 11 amino acids. CDR3 protein: CASSSADTQYF. CDR3 nucleotide sequence: TGTGCCAGCAGCTCCGCAGATACGCAGTATTTT.

The genes are TRBV5-4 and TRBJ1-4; 7 nucleotides agree with TRBD1. The CDR3 loop spans 14 amino acids. The germline gives CDR1 SGHNT, CDR2 YYREEE (reference sequence). J was trimmed by 3 bases and V by 4 bases; bases with no gene match: 3. CDR3 sequence (DNA): TGTGCCAGCAGCACCGGGACAGCTAATGAAAAACTGTTTTTT. Translating it yields CASSTGTANEKLFF.

The chain employs TRBV12-5 and TRBJ2-1; 7 nucleotides match TRBD2. The CDR3 is 16 residues long. V shed 5 bases, J shed 9 bases, and the junction held 16 bases outside the gene matches. In germline, CDR1 is LGHNT, CDR2 FRNRAP. The CDR3 is CASGVRGGPSMGEQFF. The CDR3 bases are TGTGCTAGTGGTGTTCGCGGGGGACCCTCAATGGGTGAGCAGTTCTTC.

CDR3 nucleotide sequence: TGTGCCACCAGCAGAGTCGGGGGGCAGGAAGCTTTCTTT. Its protein is CATSRVGGQEAFF. The J gene is TRBJ1-1, the V gene TRBV15; possibly TRBD1 for D (6 bases). CDR3 length: 13 residues. Trimming removed 1 base from V and 8 bases from J, with 11 bases in between. Germline CDR1 reads LNHNV; CDR2 reads YYDKDF (reference sequence).

The chain is built from TRBV7-9 and TRBJ1-2; TRBD1 matches 7 bases. V dropped 5 bases and J dropped 4; count of bases not matched to a gene: 4. The germline V gene encodes CDR1 SEHNR and CDR2 FQNEAQ (reference sequence). The CDR3 covers 13 residues. The CDR3 bases are TGTGCCAGCAGCCGACAGGGAGTCTATGGCTACACCTTC. Protein sequence: CASSRQGVYGYTF.

The rearrangement joins TRBV30 to TRBJ1-2, with D possibly TRBD1 on 6 matching bases. Per the germline V gene, CDR1 is GTSNPN and CDR2 is SVGIG (reference sequence). Trimming removed 8 bases from V and 2 bases from J, with 9 bases in between. This CDR3 contains 11 residues. The CDR3 DNA sequence: TGTGCCCAGGGGCGGAACTATGGCTACACCTTC. The encoded protein is CAQGRNYGYTF.

The rearrangement uses TRBV11-2 and TRBJ1-2; D is unclear. V shed 4 bases and J shed 8 bases, with 8 bases lying between them. Per germline, CDR1 SGHAT and CDR2 FQNNGV. The CDR3 contains 11 residues. The CDR3 DNA follows: TGTGCCAGCAGCTCGGGGAACGGCTACACCTTC. Protein: CASSSGNGYTF.

This clone was observed a few times. This sequence joins TRBV6-1 and TRBJ2-5; D is perhaps TRBD1 (6 bases). The germline gives CDR1 MNHNS, CDR2 SASEGT. The CDR3 extends over 13 amino acids. Trimming stripped 6 bases from V and 4 bases from J, with 12 bases between. CDR3 region: CASSRDTVETQYF. The CDR3, as DNA: TGTGCCAGCAGCCGGGACACCGTAGAGACCCAGTACTTC.

This sequence joins TRBV6-1 and TRBJ2-7; 9 bases fit TRBD1. This CDR3 contains 12 residues. Germline V gene data show CDR1 as MNHNS and CDR2 as SASEGT. V was clipped by 6 bases and J by 5 bases; unmatched bases: 2. The CDR3 region has the DNA TGTGCCAGCAGGGACAGGGGCGACGAGCAGTACTTC. Translated: CASRDRGDEQYF.

The chain employs TRBV5-6 and TRBJ1-4, with D possibly TRBD1 on 5 matching bases. Germline V lookup: CDR1 SGHDT, CDR2 YYEEEE. This CDR3 is built from 15 residues. Between the trimmed V and J ends, which lost 2 bases and 6 bases, there was a span of 14 bases. CDR3 residues: CASSFSLGADEKLFF. DNA of the CDR3: TGTGCCAGCAGCTTTAGTCTAGGGGCAGATGAAAAACTGTTTTTT.

The chain is built from TRBV7-2 and TRBJ1-2; the D gene is possibly TRBD1 (6 bases). Trimming took 5 bases from V and 5 from J, leaving 12 bases between them. This CDR3 is built from 13 residues. Germline CDR1 reads SGHTA; CDR2 reads FQGNSA. The CDR3 is CASSITGMYGYTF. The CDR3 DNA reads as TGTGCCAGCAGCATCACAGGGATGTATGGCTACACCTTC.

This sequence joins TRBV2 and TRBJ2-3, with a possible D match to TRBD2 (6 bases). The CDR3 contains 17 residues. Germline loops: CDR1 SNHLY, CDR2 FYNNEI. Trimming left V 5 bases short and J 2 bases short, with 20 bases between. CDR3 nucleotide sequence: TGTGCCAGCAGTACTCTTAGCGGTGGGGGTGTCACAGATACGCAGTATTTT. Residues: CASSTLSGGGVTDTQYF. Supplemented by reference TRBV2 and TRBJ2-3, the full variable domain reads EPEVTQTPSHQVTQMGQEVILRCVPISNHLYFYWYRQILGQKVEFLVSFYNNEISEKSEIFDDQFSVERPDGSNFTLKIRSTKLEDSAMYFCASSTLSGGGVTDTQYFGPGTRLTVL.

The rearrangement links TRBV7-6 to TRBJ2-2, with 9 bases aligning to TRBD1. The CDR3 has 15 residues. Germline loops: CDR1 SGHVS, CDR2 FNYEAQ. The junction had 7 bases not matched to a gene; V was cut back by 5 bases and J by 6 bases. As DNA, the CDR3 is TGTGCCAGCAGCCCCACAGGGGGCGCCCCCGGGGAGCTGTTTTTT. It encodes CASSPTGGAPGELFF.

J is TRBJ1-1 and V is TRBV10-3, with a possible D match to TRBD1 (6 bases). In germline, CDR1 is ENHRY, CDR2 SYGVKD. The CDR3 is made up of 15 amino acids. Trimming cost V 5 bases and J 1 base, with 14 bases left between them. CDR3 in DNA: TGTGCCATCAGTACATCGGGACACTCGAACACTGAAGCTTTCTTT. This gives the protein CAISTSGHSNTEAFF.